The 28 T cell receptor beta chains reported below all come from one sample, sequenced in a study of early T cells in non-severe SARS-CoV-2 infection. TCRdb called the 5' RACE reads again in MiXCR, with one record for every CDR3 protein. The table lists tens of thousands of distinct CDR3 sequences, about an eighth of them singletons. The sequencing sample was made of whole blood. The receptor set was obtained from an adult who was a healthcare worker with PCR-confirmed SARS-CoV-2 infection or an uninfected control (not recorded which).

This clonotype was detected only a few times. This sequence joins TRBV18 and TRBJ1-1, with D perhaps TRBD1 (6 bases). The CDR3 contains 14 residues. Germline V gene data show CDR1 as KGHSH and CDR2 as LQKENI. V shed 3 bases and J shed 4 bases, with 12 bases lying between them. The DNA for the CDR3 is TGTGCCAGCTCACCTGATGTAGGGGGCACTGAAGCTTTCTTT. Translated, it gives CASSPDVGGTEAFF.

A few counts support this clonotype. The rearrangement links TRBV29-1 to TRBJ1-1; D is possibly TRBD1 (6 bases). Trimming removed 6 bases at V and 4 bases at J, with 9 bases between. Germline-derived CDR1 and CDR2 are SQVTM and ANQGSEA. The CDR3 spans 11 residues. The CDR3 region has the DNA TGCAGCGTGGGGGGGGCCACTGAAGCTTTCTTT. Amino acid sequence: CSVGGATEAFF.

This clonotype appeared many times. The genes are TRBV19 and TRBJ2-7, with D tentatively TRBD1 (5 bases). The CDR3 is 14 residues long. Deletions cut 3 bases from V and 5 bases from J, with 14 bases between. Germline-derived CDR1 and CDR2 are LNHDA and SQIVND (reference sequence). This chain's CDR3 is CASSMVGARNEQYF. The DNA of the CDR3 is TGTGCCAGTAGTATGGTTGGGGCGCGGAACGAGCAGTACTTC. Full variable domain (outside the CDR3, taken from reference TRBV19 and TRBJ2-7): DGGITQSPKYLFRKEGQNVTLSCEQNLNHDAMYWYRQDPGQGLRLIYYSQIVNDFQKGDIAEGYSVSREKKESFPLTVTSAQKNPTAFYLCASSMVGARNEQYFGPGTRLTVT.

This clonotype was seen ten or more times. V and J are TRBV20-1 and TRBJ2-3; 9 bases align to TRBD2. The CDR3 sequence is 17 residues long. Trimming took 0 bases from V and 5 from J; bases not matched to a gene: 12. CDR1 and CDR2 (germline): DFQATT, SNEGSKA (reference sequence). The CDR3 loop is CSARDPGGGANGDTQYF. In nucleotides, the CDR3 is TGCAGTGCTAGAGATCCCGGCGGGGGGGCCAATGGAGATACGCAGTATTTT.

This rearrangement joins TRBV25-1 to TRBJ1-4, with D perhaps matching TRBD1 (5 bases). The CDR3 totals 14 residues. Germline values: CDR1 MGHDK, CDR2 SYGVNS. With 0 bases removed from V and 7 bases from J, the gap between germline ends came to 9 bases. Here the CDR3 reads CASSEYPGREKLFF. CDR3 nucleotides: TGTGCCAGCAGTGAATACCCAGGGCGTGAAAAACTGTTTTTT.

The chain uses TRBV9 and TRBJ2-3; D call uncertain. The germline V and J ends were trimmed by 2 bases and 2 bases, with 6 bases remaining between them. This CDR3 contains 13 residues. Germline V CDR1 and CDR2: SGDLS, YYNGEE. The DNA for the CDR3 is TGTGCCAGCAGCGTGACCGACACAGATACGCAGTATTTT. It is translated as CASSVTDTDTQYF.

The CDR3 DNA follows: TGTGCCAGCAGCCAACTGGGGACTAGATCCTACGAGCAGTACTTC. It encodes CASSQLGTRSYEQYF. The chain recombines TRBV2 with TRBJ2-7; the match to TRBD2 covers 8 bases. CDR1 and CDR2 (germline): SNHLY, FYNNEI. V was pared by 6 bases and J by 1 base, with 8 bases of the junction left unmatched. The length of the CDR3 is 15 residues.

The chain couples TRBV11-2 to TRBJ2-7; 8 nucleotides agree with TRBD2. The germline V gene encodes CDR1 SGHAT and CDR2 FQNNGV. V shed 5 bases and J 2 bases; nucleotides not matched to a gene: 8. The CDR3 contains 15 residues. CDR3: CASSGLAGPTYEQYF. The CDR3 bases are TGTGCCAGCAGCGGATTAGCGGGACCAACCTACGAGCAGTACTTC.

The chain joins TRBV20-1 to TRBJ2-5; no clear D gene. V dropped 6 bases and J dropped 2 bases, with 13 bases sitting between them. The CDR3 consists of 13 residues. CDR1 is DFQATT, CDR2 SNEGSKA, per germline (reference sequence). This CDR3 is CSAPPIQQETQYF. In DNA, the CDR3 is TGCAGTGCCCCACCGATCCAGCAAGAGACCCAGTACTTC.

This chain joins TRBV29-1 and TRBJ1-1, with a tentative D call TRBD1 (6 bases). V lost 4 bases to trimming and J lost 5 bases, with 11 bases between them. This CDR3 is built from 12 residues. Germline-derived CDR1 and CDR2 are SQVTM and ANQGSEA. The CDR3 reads CSVGRGRTEAFF. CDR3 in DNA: TGCAGCGTTGGACGGGGGCGAACTGAAGCTTTCTTT.

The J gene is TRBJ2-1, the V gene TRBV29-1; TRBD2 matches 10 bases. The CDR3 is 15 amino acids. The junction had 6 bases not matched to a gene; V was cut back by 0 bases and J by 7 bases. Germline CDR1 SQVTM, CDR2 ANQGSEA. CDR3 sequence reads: CSVEDLLAGSNEQFF. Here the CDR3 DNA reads TGCAGCGTTGAAGATCTACTAGCGGGATCGAATGAGCAGTTCTTC.

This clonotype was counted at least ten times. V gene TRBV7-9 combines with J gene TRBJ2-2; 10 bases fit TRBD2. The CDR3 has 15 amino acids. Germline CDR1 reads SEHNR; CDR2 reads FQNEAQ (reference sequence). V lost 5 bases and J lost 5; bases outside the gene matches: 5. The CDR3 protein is CASSTLTSGTGELFF. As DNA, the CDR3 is TGTGCCAGCAGCACCTTGACTAGCGGGACCGGGGAGCTGTTTTTT.

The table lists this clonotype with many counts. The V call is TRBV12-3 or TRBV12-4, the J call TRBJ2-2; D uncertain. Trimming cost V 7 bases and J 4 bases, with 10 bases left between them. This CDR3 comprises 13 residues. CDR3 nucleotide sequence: TGTGCCAGCAACCCCTCAGGCACCGGGGAGCTGTTTTTT. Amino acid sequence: CASNPSGTGELFF.

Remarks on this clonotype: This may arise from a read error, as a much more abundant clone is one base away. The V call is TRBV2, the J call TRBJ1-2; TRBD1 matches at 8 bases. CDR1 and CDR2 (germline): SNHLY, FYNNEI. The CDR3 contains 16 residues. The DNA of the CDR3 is TGTGTCAGCCATAGTGCTCGGACAGGGCTCAACTATGGCTACACCTTC. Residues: CVSHSARTGLNYGYTF.

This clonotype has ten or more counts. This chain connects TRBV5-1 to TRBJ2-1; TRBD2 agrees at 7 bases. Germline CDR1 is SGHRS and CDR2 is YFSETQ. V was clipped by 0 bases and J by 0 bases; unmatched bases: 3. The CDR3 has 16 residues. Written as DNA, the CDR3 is TGCGCCAGCAGCTTGGTCAGCGGGATCTCCTACAATGAGCAGTTCTTC. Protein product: CASSLVSGISYNEQFF. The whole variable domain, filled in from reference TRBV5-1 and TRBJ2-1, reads KAGVTQTPRYLIKTRGQQVTLSCSPISGHRSVSWYQQTPGQGLQFLFEYFSETQRNKGNFPGRFSGRQFSNSRSEMNVSTLELGDSALYLCASSLVSGISYNEQFFGPGTRLTVL.

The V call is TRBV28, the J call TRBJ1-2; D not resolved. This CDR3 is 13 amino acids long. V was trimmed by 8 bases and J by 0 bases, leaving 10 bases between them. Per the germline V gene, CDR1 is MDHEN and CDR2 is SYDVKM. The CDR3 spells CASHTSPNYGYTF. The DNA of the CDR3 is TGTGCCAGCCACACCTCCCCTAACTATGGCTACACCTTC.

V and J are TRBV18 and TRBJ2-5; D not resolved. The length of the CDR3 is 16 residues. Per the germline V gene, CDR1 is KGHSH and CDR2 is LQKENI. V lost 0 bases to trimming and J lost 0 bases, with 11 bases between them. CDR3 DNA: TGTGCCAGCTCACCACCCCGCATTGGCCACCAAGAGACCCAGTACTTC. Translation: CASSPPRIGHQETQYF.

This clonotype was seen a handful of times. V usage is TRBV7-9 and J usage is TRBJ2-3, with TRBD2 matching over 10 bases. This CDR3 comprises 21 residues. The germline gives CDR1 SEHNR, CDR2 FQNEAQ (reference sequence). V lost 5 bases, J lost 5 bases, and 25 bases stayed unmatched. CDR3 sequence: CASSPFPLAGGVGRPQDTQYF. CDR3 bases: TGTGCCAGCAGCCCCTTCCCATTAGCGGGGGGTGTAGGCCGGCCACAAGATACGCAGTATTTT.

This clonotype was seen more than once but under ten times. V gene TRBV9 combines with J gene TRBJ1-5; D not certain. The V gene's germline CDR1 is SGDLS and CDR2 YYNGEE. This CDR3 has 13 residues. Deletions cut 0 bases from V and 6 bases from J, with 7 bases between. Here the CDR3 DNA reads TGTGCCAGCAGCGTAGAGAGTGGTCAGCCCCAGCATTTT. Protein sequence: CASSVESGQPQHF. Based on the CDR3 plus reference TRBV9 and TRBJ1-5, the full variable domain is DSGVTQTPKHLITATGQRVTLRCSPRSGDLSVYWYQQSLDQGLQFLIQYYNGEERAKGNILERFSAQQFPDLHSELNLSSLELGDSALYFCASSVESGQPQHFGDGTRLSIL.

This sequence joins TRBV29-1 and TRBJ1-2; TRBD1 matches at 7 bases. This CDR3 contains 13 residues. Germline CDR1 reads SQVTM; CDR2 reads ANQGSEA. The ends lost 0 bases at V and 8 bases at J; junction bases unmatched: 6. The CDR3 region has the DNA TGCAGCGTTGAAGATATAAGGGGGCAAGGCTACACCTTC. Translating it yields CSVEDIRGQGYTF.

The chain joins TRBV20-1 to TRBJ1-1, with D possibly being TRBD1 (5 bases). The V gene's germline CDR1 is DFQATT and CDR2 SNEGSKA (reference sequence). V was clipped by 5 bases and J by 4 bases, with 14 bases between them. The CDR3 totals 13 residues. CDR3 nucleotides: TGCAGTGCTCCTCCTGACAGATTCACTGAAGCTTTCTTT. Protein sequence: CSAPPDRFTEAFF.

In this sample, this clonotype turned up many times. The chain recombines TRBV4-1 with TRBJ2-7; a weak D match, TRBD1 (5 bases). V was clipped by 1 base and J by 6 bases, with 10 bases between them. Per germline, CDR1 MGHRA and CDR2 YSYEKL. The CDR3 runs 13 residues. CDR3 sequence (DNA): TGCGCCAGCAGCCAAGTGTCGCAGGGCGAGCAGTACTTC. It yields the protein CASSQVSQGEQYF.

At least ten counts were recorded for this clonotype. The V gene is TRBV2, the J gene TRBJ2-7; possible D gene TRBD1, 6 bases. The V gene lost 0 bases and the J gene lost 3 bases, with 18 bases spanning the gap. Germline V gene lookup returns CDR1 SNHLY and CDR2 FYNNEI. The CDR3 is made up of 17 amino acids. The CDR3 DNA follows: TGTGCCAGCAGTGAAGCTTCCAAGGGACAACACCGCTACGAGCAGTACTTC. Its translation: CASSEASKGQHRYEQYF.

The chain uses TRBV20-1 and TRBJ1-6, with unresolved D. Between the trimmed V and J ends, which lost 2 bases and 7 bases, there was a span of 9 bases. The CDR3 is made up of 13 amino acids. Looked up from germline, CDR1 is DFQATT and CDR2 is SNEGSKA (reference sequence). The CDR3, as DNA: TGCAGTGCTAGAATACGGGGAAATTCACCCCTCCACTTT. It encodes CSARIRGNSPLHF.

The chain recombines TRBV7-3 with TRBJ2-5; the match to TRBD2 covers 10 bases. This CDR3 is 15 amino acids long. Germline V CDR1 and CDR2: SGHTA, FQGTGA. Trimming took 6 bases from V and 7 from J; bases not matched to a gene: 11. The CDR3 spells CASSPGLAELGTQYF. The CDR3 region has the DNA TGTGCCAGCAGTCCTGGACTAGCGGAGCTGGGGACCCAGTACTTC.

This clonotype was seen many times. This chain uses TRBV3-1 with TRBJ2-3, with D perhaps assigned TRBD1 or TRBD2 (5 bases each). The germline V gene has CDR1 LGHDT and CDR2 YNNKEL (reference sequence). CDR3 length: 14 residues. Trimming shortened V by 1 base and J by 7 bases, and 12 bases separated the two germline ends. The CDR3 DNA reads TGTGCCAGCAGCCAAGTTGGGGGTTTGCATACGCAGTATTTT. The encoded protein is CASSQVGGLHTQYF.

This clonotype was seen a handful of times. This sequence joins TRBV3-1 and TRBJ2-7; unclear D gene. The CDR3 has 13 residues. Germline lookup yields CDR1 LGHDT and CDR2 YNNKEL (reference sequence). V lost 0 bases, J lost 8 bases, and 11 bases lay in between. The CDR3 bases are TGTGCCAGCAGCCAAGACCAGAGTTGGAAGCAGTACTTC. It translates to CASSQDQSWKQYF.

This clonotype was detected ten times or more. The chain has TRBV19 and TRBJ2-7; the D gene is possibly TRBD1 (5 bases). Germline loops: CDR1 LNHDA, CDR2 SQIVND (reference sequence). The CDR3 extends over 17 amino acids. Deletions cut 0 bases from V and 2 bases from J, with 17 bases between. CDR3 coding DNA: TGTGCCAGTAGTATAGAGACGACAGTTTTAGTCGCCTACGAGCAGTACTTC. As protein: CASSIETTVLVAYEQYF.